This record looks at one T cell receptor beta chain sequence and its context. This clone was seen only once. Its antigen remains undetermined. No qualities accompany the bases; no much larger clone lies one base away. Libraries were built with the immunoSEQ multiplex PCR assay. For the multiplex PCR, a mixture combining 60 forward primers for TCR Vbeta segments and 13 reverse primers for TCR Jbeta segments was used. A multiplex PCR assay on genomic DNA amplified the CDR3 region of rearranged TCR beta genes. The Illumina HiSeq System was used to sequence the amplified TCR beta libraries as 87-base-pair reads. Under the source paper's analysis protocol: A later analysis counted about 80 million unique TCR beta chains across the 690 or so repertoires, and some 11 million of these chains were shared by at least two donors. Raw reads were error-corrected and collapsed into unique sequences by a nearest-neighbor algorithm in which closely related sequences were merged to remove PCR and sequencing errors. CDR3 sequences were aligned to IMGT reference sequences to assign V, D and J gene segments. For a sequence to be retained, a match of at least six nucleotides was required to both a V gene segment and a J gene segment. A rearrangement was called productive if the CDR3 had no stop codons and remained in frame with V and J, and every other rearrangement was called non-productive. Following IMGT convention, CDR3 was defined as the stretch from the second conserved V-encoded cysteine to the conserved J-encoded phenylalanine. The earlier analysis of a few hundred of the donors excluded sequences that lacked an unambiguous match to a single V gene segment. In an earlier analysis of 500 to 750 of the donors, V segments were called functional above 56.7% productive rearrangements and were called segregating when the between-donor standard deviation exceeded 5%. A statistical classification framework was built to diagnose cytomegalovirus status from the catalog of TCR beta chain sequences. A later analysis assigned V and J genes by comparing TCR nucleotide sequences with IMGT/GENE-DB human TR gene sequences. A later analysis assigned CDR3 sequences and most-parsimonious VDJ recombination scenarios with the TCRdist pipeline. In a later analysis, every TCR beta chain was defined by the combination of its CDR3 amino acid sequence and its V-gene family, and reads without a unique V-gene family were dropped. As a way to deal with suspected cross-contamination and a sequencing artifact, a later analysis dropped more than 500 nucleotide sequences that were highly shared and had low generation probability. For each public chain, a later analysis derived a clonal expansion index from normalized ranks of inferred template counts within each repertoire. In a later analysis, generation probabilities were computed using a VDJ recombination model fitted to out-of-frame rearrangements, and the results were checked against IGoR. In a later analysis, hypergeometric tests were used to score TCR-TCR, TCR-HLA and TCR-CMV co-occurrence, with a repertoire-size bias correction applied to TCR pairs. To estimate false discovery rates, a later analysis permuted the HLA or CMV assignments 20 times. In a later analysis, co-occurring TCRs were grouped with DBSCAN, and TCRdist sequence similarity was added when clustering was performed within HLA-allele-positive subsets. Repertoires with fewer than 30,000 or more than 120,000 public chains were left out of co-occurrence clustering, as were five repertoires with anomalous nucleotide sharing. Here the immuneACCESS table is served through TCRdb, limited to in-frame sequences with V and J called. Missing clones are a known gap in these copies; in checked studies unresolved V genes cover under half, and the rest lacks a known reason. That table is the source of V, J and clone size, and D and trimming were worked out from the DNA. This sample is represented by around 120,000 clones; approximately 80% of them were singletons. The top ten hold about 2.6% of the sample.

The sample originates from a study of cytomegalovirus exposure and HLA in healthy donors (dated by TCRdb to between 2016 and 2019). For the study in its entirety: In an earlier analysis of 550 to 750 of the donors, 276 Gb of sequence data and 90 million to 120 million unique TCR beta sequences from about 190 million T cells were reported. An early release that covered some 640 HLA-typed donors contained around 300 gigabases of sequencing data and around 85 million unique TCR sequences. Of the roughly 400 genotyped donors, 65% to 90% were placed in the genetic ancestry cluster associated with self-reported Caucasian donors. The study aimed to test whether cataloging public T cell receptors could reveal signatures of past pathogen exposure. The study used immunosequencing to profile the T cell repertoires of under 700 subjects and linked those repertoires to cytomegalovirus serostatus. A separate validation cohort of roughly 130 different subjects was used in addition to the approximately 700-subject first cohort. The study combined high-throughput TCR immunosequencing, statistical association of individual TCRs with disease status, and machine learning to predict cytomegalovirus infection status. To study patterns of TCR occurrence, a later analysis re-analyzed previously published TCR beta repertoires from around 700 donors and added high-resolution HLA genotyping. Rather than drawing on any new phenotypic data, the later analysis identified candidate immune exposures from TCR beta sequences and the way those sequences occurred across donors. To decide whether each TCR beta V gene segment behaved as functional or pseudogenic, an earlier analysis of some 600 of the donors relied on high-throughput TCR beta sequencing. Alongside the repertoire data, information on donor age, sex, ethnicity and CMV serostatus was compiled. Genome-wide SNP genotypes for about 65% of the 666 donors were used in a later genetic analysis, which treated that subset as a discovery cohort. All discovery cohort repertoires had been generated on a single sequencing platform. Class I and class II HLA loci were covered by the typing at four-digit resolution. The number of typed donors differed by locus: about 620-640 for A, B, C, DRB1 and DQB1; 500 to 550 for DQA1; some 590 for DPA1; and roughly 450 for DPB1. Roughly 5 DR-DQ haplotypes were handled as single units for association and clustering, since linkage in the cohort was strong. Among some 410 genotyped donors of the cohort, an average of around 240,000 unique TCR beta nucleotide sequences were sequenced per donor, around 18% of them non-productive.

Overall study results and their limits: A cluster of highly shared sequence variants was judged likely to be a technical artifact of the sequencing pipeline. For the cohort, immune exposure information was limited to CMV serostatus. The 87-base-pair reads could not distinguish some IMGT-functional V segments, including TRBV6-2 and TRBV6-3, so those segments were excluded. Broadly in line with IMGT annotations, most TCR beta V segments showed up in productive rearrangements about 90% or about 30% of the time in an earlier analysis of 587 of the donors. HLA typing was unavailable for some donors at each locus, so association tests used only the typed subset. A total of 150 or so TCR beta chains were listed by the study as associated with cytomegalovirus. A later analysis found that TCR association rates varied across HLA loci, with DRB1 alleles showing the most associated TCRs and HLA-C alleles the fewest. Linkage disequilibrium might explain the correlated functional status among segregating V segments, but an unknown experimental factor could not be excluded. The authors suggested that the approach could potentially be generalized to other disease states and immunological phenotypes. Most TCR sequences were seen in very few donors, while some public TCRs were found in many individuals. Roughly uniform sequencing depth across donors was assumed in presence/absence analyses, although this assumption may not hold. Strong co-occurrence of HLA alleles, especially DR and DQ, made assigning TCR associations to individual alleles difficult. According to a later genetic analysis, donors in an Asian-associated ancestry cluster had fewer N-insertions in productive TCRs than the roughly 660-donor mean. The cohort was sequenced for TCR beta chains only, and without alpha or paired-chain data the features that could be detected were limited. In a later analysis, several top co-occurrence clusters were reported to appear linked to parvovirus B19, influenza, CMV and Epstein-Barr virus. In a later analysis, most CMV-associated TCR beta chains were found to appear HLA-restricted, with HLA associations seemingly driven largely by CMV exposure. A later genetic analysis associated a missense DCLRE1C variant with V-gene and J-gene trimming of TCR beta chains, and an independent cohort replicated the association. In a later analysis, HLA-associated TCR beta chains showed more clonal expansion and lower generation probabilities than non-associated chains that were equally common. Specific HLA alleles were associated with roughly 17,000 TCR beta sequences at a false discovery rate of 0.05 in a later analysis. A few of the identified cytomegalovirus-associated TCR beta chains were confirmed in vitro to be specific for cytomegalovirus antigens. Because counts were too low, seventeen rarely observed V segments, including chromosome 9 orphons, were left out of the earlier analysis of a few hundred of the donors. In both the original and validation cohorts, the classifier was reported to diagnose cytomegalovirus status with high specificity and sensitivity. A further reported finding was that TCR beta sequences accurately predicted the HLA-A and HLA-B alleles for most subjects in the first cohort.

Including cysteine and phenylalanine, the CDR3 has 14 amino acids. Of all the DNA, just the CDR3 is kept, 42 bases in frame from base 1. V is pared back by 3 bases and J by 0 bases, with 5 bases lying between the germline termini. Reading the germline V gene (reference sequence) gives CDR1 LNHDA and CDR2 SQIVND. In total, approximately 610 healthy bone marrow donors made up the cohort. Cohort members were all nominally healthy when sampled, although unrecorded immune exposures were likely present. The donor tested CMV seropositive, placing the donor among the approximately 290 seropositive members of the cohort. Each donor provided a peripheral blood sample, and peripheral blood mononuclear cells were used for TCR beta sequencing. The Qiagen DNeasy Blood Extraction Kit was used to extract genomic DNA from the blood cell samples.

The TCR was taken from a woman aged 40-49 years in good health and CMV-seropositive. The V gene is TRBV19 and the J gene is TRBJ2-2, with the D gene not confidently named. Material for sequencing was PBMCs. The nucleotide sequence is TGTGCCAGTAGTATCAGGCCGAACACCGGGGAGCTGTTTTTT. This sequence encodes CASSIRPNTGELFF.